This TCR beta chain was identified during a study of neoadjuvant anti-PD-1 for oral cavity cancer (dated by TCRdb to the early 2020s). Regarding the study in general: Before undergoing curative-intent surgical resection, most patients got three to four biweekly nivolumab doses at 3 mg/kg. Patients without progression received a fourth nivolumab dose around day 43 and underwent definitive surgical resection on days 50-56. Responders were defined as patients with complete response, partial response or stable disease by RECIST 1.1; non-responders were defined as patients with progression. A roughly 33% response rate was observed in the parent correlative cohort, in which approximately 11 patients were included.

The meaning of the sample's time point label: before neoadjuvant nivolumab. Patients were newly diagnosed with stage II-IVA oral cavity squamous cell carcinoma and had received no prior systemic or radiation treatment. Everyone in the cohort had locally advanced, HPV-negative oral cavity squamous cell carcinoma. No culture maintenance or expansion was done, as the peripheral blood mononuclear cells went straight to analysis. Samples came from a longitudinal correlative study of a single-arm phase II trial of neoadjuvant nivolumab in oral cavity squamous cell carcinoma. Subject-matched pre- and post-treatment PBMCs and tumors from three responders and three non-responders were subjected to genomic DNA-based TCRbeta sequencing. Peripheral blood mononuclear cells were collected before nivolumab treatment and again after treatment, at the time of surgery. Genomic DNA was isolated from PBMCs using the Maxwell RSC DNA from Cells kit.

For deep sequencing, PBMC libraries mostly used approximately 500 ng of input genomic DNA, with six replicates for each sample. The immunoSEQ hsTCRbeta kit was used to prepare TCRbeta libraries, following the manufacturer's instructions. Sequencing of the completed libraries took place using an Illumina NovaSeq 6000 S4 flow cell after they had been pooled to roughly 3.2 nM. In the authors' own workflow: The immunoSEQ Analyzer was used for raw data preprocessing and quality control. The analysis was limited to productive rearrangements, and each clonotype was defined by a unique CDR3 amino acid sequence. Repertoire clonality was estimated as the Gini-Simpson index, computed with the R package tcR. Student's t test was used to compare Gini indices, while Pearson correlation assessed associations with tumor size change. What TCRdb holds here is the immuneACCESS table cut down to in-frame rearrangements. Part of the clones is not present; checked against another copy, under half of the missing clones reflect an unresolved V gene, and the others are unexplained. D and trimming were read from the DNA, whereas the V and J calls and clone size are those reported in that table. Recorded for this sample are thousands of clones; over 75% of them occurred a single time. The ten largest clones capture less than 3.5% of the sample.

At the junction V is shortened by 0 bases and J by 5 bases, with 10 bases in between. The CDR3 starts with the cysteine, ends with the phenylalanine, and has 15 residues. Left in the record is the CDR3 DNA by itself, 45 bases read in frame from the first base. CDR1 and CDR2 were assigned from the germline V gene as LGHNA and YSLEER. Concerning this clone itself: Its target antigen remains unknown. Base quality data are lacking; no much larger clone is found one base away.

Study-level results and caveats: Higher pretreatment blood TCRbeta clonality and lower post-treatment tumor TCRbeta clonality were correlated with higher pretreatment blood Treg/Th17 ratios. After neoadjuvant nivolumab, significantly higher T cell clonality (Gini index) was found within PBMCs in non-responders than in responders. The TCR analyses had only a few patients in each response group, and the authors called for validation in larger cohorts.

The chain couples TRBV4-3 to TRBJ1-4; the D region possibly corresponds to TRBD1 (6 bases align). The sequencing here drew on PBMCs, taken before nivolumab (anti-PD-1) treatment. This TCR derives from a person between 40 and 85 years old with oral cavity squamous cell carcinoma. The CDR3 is CASSQDRGENEKLFF. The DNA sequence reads TGCGCCAGCAGCCAAGACAGGGGAGAAAATGAAAAACTGTTTTTT.